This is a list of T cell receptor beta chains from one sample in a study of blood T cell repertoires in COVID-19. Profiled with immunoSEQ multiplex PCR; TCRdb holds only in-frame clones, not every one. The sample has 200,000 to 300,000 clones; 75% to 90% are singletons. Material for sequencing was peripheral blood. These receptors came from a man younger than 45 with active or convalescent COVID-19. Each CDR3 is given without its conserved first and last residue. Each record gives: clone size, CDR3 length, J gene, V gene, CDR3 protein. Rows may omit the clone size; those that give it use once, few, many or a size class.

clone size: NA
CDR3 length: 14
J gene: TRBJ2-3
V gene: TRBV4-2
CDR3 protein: ASSQASGGDLDTQY

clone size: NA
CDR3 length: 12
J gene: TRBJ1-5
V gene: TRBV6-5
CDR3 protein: ASIPGQGNQPQH

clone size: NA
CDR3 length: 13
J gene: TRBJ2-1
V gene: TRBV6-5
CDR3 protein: ASKEETSPYNEQF

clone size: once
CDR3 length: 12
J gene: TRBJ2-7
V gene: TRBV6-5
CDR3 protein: ASSSEGGAYEQY

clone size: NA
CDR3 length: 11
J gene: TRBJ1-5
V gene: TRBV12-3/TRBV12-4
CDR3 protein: ASSLRSNQPQH

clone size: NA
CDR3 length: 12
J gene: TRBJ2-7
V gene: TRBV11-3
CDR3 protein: ASSLLAGDYEQY

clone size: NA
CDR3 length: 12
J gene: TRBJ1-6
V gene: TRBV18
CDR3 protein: ASSGDRLRGSLH

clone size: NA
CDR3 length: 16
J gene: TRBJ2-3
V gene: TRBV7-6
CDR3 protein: ASSLAGTGGKSTDTQY

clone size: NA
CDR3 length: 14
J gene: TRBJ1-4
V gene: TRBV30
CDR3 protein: AWSVRLHLVREKLF

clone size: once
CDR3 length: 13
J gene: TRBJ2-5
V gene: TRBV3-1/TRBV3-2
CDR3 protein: ASSQATSGRETQY

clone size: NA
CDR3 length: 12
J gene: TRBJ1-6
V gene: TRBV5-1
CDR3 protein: ASSIDREHSPLH

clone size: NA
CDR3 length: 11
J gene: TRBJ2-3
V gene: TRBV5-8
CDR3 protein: ASSLVSGDTQY

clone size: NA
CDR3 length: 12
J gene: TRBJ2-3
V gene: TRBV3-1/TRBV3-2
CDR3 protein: AAGAGGPIDTQY

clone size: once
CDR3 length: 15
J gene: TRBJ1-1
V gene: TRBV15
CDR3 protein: ATSSGQGTGWSTEAF

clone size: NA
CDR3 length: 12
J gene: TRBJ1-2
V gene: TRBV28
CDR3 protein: ASSPGTGVYGYT

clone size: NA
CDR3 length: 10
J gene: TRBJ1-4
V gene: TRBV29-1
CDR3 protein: SVPGAGEKLF

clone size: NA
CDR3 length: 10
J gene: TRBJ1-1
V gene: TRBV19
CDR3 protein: ASRLDSRGAF

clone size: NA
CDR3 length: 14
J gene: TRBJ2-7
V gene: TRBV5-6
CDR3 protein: ASSLVGGGESYEQY

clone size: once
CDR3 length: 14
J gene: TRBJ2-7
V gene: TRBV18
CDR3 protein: ASSPNRDRGLDEQY

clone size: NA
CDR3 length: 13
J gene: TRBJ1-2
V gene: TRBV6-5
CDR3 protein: ASSPLGGTLYGYT

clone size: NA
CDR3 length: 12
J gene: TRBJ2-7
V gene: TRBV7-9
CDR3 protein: ASSQLTGVDEQY

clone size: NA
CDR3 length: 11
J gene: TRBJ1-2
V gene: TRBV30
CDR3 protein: ACGQDNNYGYT

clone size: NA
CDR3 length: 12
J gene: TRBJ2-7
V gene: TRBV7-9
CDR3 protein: ASSPRTSGDEQY

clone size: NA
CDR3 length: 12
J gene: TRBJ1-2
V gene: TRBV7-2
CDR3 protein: ASSLVAGPGGYT

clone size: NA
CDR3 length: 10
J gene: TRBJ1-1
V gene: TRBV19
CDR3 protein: ASSIGDRQAF

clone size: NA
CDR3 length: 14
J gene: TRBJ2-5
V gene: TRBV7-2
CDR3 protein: ASSLNAGGLRETQY

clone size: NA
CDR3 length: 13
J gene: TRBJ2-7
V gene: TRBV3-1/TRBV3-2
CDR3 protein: ASSQPGQGTYEQY

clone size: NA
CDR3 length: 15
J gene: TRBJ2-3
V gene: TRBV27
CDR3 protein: ASNKRLAGGIVDTQY

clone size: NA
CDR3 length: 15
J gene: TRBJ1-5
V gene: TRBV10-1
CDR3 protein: AISLDRTGDSNQPQH

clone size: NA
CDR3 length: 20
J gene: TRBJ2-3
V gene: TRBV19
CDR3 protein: ASSIWGFGLAGGPSGTDTQY

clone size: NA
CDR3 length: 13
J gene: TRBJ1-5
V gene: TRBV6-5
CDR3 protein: ASSSVGWGNQPQH

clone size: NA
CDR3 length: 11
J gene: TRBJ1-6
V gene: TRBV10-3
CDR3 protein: AISEGDFSPLH

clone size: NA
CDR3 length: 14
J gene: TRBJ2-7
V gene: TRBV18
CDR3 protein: ASSPIAGQGIYEQY

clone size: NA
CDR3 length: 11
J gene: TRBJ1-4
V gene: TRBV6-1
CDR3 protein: ASSEAYEAQLF